This T cell receptor beta chain was obtained from a study of beta chain features in type 1 diabetes. A remark on this clone: Its specificity is unknown.

This CDR3 is 12 amino acids long. The germline V gene has CDR1 KGHSH and CDR2 LQKENI. V lost 6 bases, J lost 9 bases, and 4 bases stayed unmatched. Every isolated RNA sample was fully reverse transcribed, so sequencing captured expressed TCRB transcripts. Repertoires were generated with immunoSEQ multiplex PCR, while TCRdb's copy carries only in-frame clones and drops some. The sample carries roughly 180,000 clones, under 9.5% recorded once. The study's findings and limits: There was a moderate but significant shortening of TCRB CDR3s in all four CD4+ subsets of Type 1 diabetes patients. Researchers cautioned that cDNA sequencing could over-represent cells with high TCR expression. It was among patients, rather than healthy donors, that naive, central memory and Treg TCRB repertoires appeared more similar.

Input material: central memory CD4+ T cells from blood. The sequence was collected from a young man with type 1 diabetes. The rearrangement uses TRBV18 and TRBJ2-1; TRBD1 agrees at 8 bases. CDR3: CASSPDRAEQFF. The CDR3 nucleotides are TGTGCCAGCTCGCCGGACAGGGCTGAGCAGTTCTTC.